This T cell receptor (beta chain) stems from a study of T cell clonotyping in hematopoietic cell transplantation. Study-level background: Cytoreduction preceded collection of pretransplant recipient samples. Study outcomes and limitations: Few recipient clonotypes overlapped donors; over 95% were de novo at given depth. Recipient TCR diversity dropped after transplant; expanded clonotypes rose from day 30 to 180.

Profiled with immunoSEQ multiplex PCR; TCRdb holds only in-frame clones, not every one. The profile shows 20,000 to 30,000 clones, more than 65% of them singletons. Time point denoted: recipient sample about 28 days before transplant, after cytoreduction. Recipient blood drawn about 28 days pretransplant and days 30, 100, 180 after. A note on this clone: Antigen specificity is unknown.

This sequence originates from an older woman with acute myeloid leukemia. Some clones in this sample may be carry-over from other donors' samples. The source material was peripheral blood mononuclear cells, sampled before stem cell transplant.

The CDR3 protein is CASSLEGGTDTQYF. The CDR3 DNA reads as TGTGCCAGCAGCTTAGAAGGGGGCACAGATACGCAGTATTTT. The chain has TRBV7-2 and TRBJ2-3; maybe TRBD1 (5 bases). The CDR3 runs 14 residues. CDR1 is SGHTA and CDR2 is FQGNSA in the germline V gene. V was pared by 1 base and J by 1 base, with 6 bases between.